The entry below describes one T cell receptor beta chain. This record comes from a study of monozygotic twins with inflammatory bowel disease. Each CDR3 protein gets one entry in TCRdb, which reprocessed the 5' RACE reads and gives no DNA. This sample contains 310,000 or so distinct CDR3 sequences. The TCR originated in a human donor with ulcerative colitis or Crohn's disease, or a healthy co-twin of an affected twin (not recorded which). Sample: blood.

CDR3: CASSQARDGSYEQYF. The chain links TRBV3-1 to TRBJ2-7; TCRdb's D call, TRBD1, is unchecked because there is no DNA. The CDR3 is 15 amino acids. Germline loops: CDR1 LGHDT, CDR2 YNNKEL (reference sequence).